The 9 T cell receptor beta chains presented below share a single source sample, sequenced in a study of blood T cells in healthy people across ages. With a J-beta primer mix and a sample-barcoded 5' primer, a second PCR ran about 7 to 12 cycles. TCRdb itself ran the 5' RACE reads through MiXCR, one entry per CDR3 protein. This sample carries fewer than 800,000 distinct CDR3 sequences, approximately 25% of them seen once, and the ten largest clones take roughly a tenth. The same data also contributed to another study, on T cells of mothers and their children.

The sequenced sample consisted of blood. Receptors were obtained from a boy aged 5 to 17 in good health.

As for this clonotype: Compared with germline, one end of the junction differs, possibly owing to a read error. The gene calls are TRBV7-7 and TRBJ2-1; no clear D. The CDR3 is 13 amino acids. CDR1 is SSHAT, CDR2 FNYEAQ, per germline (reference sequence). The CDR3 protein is CASSLGRDYEQFF. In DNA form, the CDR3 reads TGTGCTAGCAGCTTAGGTAGGGATTATGAGCAGTTCTTC. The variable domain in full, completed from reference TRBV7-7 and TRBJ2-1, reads GAGVSQSPRYKVTKRGQDVTLRCDPISSHATLYWYQQALGQGPEFLTYFNYEAQPDKSGLPSDRFSAERPEGSISTLTIQRTEQRDSAMYRCASSLGRDYEQFFGPGTRLTVL.

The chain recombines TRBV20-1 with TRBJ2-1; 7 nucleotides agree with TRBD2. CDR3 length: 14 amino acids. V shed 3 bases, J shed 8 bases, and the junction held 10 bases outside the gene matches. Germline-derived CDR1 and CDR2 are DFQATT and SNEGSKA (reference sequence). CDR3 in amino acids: CSARGEGKDYEQFF. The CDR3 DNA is TGCAGTGCTAGGGGGGAGGGGAAGGACTATGAGCAGTTCTTC.

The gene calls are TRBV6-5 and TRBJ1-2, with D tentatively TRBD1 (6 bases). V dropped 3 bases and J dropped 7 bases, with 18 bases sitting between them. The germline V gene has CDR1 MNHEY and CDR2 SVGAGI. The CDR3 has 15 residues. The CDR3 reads CASSYNPQGIGGYTF. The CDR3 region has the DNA TGTGCCAGCAGTTATAACCCCCAGGGGATCGGTGGCTACACCTTC.

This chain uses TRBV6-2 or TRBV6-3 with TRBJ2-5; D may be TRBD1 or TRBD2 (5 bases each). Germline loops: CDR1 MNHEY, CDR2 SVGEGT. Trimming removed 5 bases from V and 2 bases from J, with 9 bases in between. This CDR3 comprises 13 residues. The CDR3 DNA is TGTGCCAGCAGTCGTTGGGGGCAAGAGACCCAGTACTTC. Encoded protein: CASSRWGQETQYF.

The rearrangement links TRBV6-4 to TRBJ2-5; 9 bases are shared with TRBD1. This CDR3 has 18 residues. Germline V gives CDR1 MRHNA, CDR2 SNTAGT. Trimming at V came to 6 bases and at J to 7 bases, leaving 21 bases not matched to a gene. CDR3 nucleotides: TGTGCCAGCAGCGTAGACTATGAACAAGGGACAGGGCTGGTGACCCAGTACTTC. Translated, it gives CASSVDYEQGTGLVTQYF.

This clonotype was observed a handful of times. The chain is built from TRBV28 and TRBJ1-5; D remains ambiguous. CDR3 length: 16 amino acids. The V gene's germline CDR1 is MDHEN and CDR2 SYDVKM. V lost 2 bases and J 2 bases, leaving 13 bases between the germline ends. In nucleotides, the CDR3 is TGTGCCAGCAGTTTAAATGAAGGAATTGGCAATCAGCCCCAGCATTTT. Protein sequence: CASSLNEGIGNQPQHF.

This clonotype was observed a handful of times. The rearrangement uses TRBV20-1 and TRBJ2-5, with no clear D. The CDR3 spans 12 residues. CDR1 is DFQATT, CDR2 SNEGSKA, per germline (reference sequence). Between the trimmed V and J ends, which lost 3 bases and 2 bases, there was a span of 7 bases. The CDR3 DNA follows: TGCAGTGCTAGCAAACTGCAAGAGACCCAGTACTTC. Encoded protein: CSASKLQETQYF.

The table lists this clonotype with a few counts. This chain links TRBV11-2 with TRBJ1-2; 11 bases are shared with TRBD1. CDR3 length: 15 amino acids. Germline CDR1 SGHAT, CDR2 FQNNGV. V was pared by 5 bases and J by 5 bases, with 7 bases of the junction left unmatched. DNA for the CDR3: TGTGCCAGCAGCCAGGGACAGGGGGGAAAATATGGCTACACCTTC. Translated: CASSQGQGGKYGYTF. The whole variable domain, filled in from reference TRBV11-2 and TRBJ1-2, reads EAGVAQSPRYKIIEKRQSVAFWCNPISGHATLYWYQQILGQGPKLLIQFQNNGVVDDSQLPKDRFSAERLKGVDSTLKIQPAKLEDSAVYLCASSQGQGGKYGYTFGSGTRLTVV.

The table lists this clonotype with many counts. For the CDR3, the DNA is TGTGCCAGCAGCTTATTCCGGGGGCAAGAGACCCAGTACTTC. Translating gives CASSLFRGQETQYF. J is TRBJ2-5 and V is TRBV12-3 or TRBV12-4; a possible D gene is TRBD2 (6 bases). V was clipped by 6 bases and J by 2 bases, with 13 bases between them. The CDR3 has 14 amino acids.